A selection of T cell receptor beta chains follows, all from one sample in a study of blood T cell repertoires in COVID-19. TCRdb's copy holds only in-frame clones and misses some; the assay was immunoSEQ multiplex PCR. The sample includes tens of thousands of clones, over 80% seen only once; the top ten take under 9.5%. The sample consisted of peripheral blood. These receptors originate from a human donor with active COVID-19. The donor label of this sample is uncertain. The CDR3 runs from the conserved cysteine through the conserved F or W. The D gene is left open where the match is weak. Only some rows state a clone size, as once, few, many or a class for expanded clones.

V gene,clone size,D gene,J gene,CDR3 protein,CDR3 DNA
TRBV18,.,TRBD2,TRBJ2-3,CASSPVGGGTDTQYF,TGTGCCAGCTCACCAGTGGGCGGGGGAACAGATACGCAGTATTTT
TRBV28,.,TRBD2,TRBJ2-1,CASSLSGRGGEQFF,TGTGCCAGCAGTTTGAGCGGGAGAGGGGGTGAGCAGTTCTTC
TRBV7-3,once,.,TRBJ2-5,CASSLSVQETQYF,TGTGCCAGCAGCTTAAGCGTCCAAGAGACCCAGTACTTC
TRBV6-5,.,.,TRBJ1-5,CASSSPGGHNQPQHF,TGTGCCAGCAGTTCGCCCGGCGGACACAATCAGCCCCAGCATTTT
TRBV5-1,once,TRBD2,TRBJ2-3,CASRLAGSPEGTDTQYF,TGCGCCAGCAGGCTAGCGGGATCCCCGGAGGGCACAGATACGCAGTATTTT
TRBV5-4,.,TRBD2,TRBJ2-7,CASSWGRTGGSYEQYF,TGTGCCAGCAGCTGGGGAAGGACGGGGGGGTCCTACGAGCAGTACTTC
TRBV28,once,.,TRBJ2-7,CASSLRLAYEQYF,TGTGCCAGCAGTCTCCGACTTGCCTACGAGCAGTACTTC
TRBV5-1,.,TRBD1,TRBJ2-5,CASSLPINQTGAKGETQYF,TGCGCCAGCAGCCTCCCTATAAACCAGACAGGGGCGAAGGGAGAGACCCAGTACTTC
TRBV10-1,.,.,TRBJ2-7,CASSSGTRYEQYF,TGCGCCAGCAGCTCGGGGACAAGGTACGAGCAGTACTTC
TRBV30,.,.,TRBJ2-7,CALGAGSYEQYF,TGTGCCTTAGGGGCCGGCTCCTACGAGCAGTACTTC